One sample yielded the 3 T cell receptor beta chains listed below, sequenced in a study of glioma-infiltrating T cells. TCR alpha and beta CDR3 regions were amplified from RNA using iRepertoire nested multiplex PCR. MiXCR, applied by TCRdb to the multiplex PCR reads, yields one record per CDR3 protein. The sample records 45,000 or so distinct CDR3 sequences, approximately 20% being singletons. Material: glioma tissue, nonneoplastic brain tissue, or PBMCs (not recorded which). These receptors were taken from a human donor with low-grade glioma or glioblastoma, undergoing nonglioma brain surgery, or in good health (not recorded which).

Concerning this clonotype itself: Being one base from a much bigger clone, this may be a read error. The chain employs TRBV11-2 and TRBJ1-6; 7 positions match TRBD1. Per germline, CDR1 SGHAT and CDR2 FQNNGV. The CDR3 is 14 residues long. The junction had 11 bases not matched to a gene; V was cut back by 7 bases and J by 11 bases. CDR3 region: CASNSQGGNPPLHF. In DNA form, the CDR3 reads TGTGCCAGCAACTCGCAGGGGGGAAATCCACCCCTCCACTTT.

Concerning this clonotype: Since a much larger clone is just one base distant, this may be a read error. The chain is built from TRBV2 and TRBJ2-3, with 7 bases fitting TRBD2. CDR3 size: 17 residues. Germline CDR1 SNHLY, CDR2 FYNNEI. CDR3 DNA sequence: TGTGCCAGCGGTGACGCGTCTAGCGGTAAAGGCACAGATACGCAGTATTTT. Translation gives CASGDASSGKGTDTQYF. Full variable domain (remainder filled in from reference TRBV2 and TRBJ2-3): EPEVTQTPSHQVTQMGQEVILRCVPISNHLYFYWYRQILGQKVEFLVSFYNNEISEKSEIFDDQFSVERPDGSNFTLKIRSTKLEDSAMYFCASGDASSGKGTDTQYFGPGTRLTVL.

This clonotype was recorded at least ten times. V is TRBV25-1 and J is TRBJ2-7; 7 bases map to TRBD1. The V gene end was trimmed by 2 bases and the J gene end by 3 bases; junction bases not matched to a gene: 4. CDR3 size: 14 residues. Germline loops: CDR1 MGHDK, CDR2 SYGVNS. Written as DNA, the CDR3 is TGTGCCAGCAGTGAAATAAACAGGGGCTACGAGCAGTACTTC. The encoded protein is CASSEINRGYEQYF.